This T cell receptor beta chain was sequenced during a study of CD8 T cells in Susac syndrome. Random-hexamer reverse transcription was applied to about 0.45 to 1 ug RNA. TCRdb fed the immunoSEQ multiplex PCR reads into MiXCR, producing one record per CDR3 protein. The repertoire holds roughly 200,000 distinct CDR3 sequences, with about 95% as singletons. V was clipped by 4 bases and J by 2 bases, with 10 bases between them. The CDR3 consists of 14 residues. Germline V lookup: CDR1 SGHVS, CDR2 FQNEAQ. The sequenced material came from CD4+ T cells from PBMCs. The V call is TRBV7-8, the J call TRBJ2-3; TRBD2 is a possible D gene (6 bases). The clonotype originates from a human donor in good health. CDR3 sequence (DNA): TGTGCCAGCAGCTCGGGACTCCACACAGATACGCAGTATTTT. Translation: CASSSGLHTDTQYF.